A few counts support the clone carrying this T cell receptor beta chain. The target antigen is unknown. The record originates from a study of blood T cells in healthy people across ages. Broader study findings: Aged donors had fewer naive CD4+ cells and lower diversity than long-lived donors. A roughly linear fall in TCR beta diversity per million T cells was seen with increasing age.

The V and J ends lost 1 base and 2 bases respectively, with 12 bases between them. CDR1 is SGHTA, CDR2 FQGNSA, per germline. The CDR3 covers 15 residues. Sample-barcoded 5' priming and a J-beta primer mix drove a second PCR of about 6 to 11 cycles. TCRdb ran MiXCR on the 5' RACE reads and lists one entry per CDR3 protein. The data show around 1,000,000 distinct CDR3 sequences, around 27% seen once. The data were also submitted as part of a second study, on T cells of mothers and their children. This second report adds: Roughly 6 children, together with their three healthy Caucasian mothers, made up the donors.

The specimen was blood. The TCR was taken from a girl aged 2 to 10 in good health. J is TRBJ2-7 and V is TRBV7-2; D ambiguous. The CDR3, as DNA: TGTGCCAGCAGCTTAGGGGCCTTACCTACCTACGAGCAGTACTTC. It yields the protein CASSLGALPTYEQYF.